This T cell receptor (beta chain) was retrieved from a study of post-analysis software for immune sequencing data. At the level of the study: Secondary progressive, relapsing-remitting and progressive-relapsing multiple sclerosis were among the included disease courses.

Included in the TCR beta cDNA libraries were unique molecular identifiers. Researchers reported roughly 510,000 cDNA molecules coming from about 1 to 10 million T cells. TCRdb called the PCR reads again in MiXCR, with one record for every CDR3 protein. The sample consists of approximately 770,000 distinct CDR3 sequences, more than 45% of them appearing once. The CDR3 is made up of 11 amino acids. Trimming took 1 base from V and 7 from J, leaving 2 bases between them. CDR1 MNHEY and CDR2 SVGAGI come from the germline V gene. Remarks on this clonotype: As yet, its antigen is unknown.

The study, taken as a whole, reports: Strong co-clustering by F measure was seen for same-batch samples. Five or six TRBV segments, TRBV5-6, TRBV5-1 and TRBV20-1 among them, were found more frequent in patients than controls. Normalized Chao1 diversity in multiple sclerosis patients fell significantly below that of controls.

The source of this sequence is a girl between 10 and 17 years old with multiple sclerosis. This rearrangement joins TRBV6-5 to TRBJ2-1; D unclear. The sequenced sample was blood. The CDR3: CASSYLNEQFF. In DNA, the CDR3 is TGTGCCAGCAGTTACTTGAATGAGCAGTTCTTC.